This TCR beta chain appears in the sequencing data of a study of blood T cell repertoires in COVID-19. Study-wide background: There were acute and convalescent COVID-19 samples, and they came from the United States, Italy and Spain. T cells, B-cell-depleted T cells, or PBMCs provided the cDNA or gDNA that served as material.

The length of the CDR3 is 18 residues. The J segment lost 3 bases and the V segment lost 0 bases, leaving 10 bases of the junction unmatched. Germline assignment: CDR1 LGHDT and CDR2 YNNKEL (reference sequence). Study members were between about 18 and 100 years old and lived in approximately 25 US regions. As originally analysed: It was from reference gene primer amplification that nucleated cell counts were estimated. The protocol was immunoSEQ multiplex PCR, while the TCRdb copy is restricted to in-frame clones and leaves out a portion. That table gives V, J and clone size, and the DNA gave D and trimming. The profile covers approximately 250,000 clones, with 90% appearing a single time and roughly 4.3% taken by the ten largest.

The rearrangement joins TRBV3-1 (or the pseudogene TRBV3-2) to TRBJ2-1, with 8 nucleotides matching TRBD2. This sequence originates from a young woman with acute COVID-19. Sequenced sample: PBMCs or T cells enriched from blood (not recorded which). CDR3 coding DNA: TGTGCCAGCAGCCAAGATTTTGGTAGCGGGATAAACTACAATGAGCAGTTCTTC. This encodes CASSQDFGSGINYNEQFF.